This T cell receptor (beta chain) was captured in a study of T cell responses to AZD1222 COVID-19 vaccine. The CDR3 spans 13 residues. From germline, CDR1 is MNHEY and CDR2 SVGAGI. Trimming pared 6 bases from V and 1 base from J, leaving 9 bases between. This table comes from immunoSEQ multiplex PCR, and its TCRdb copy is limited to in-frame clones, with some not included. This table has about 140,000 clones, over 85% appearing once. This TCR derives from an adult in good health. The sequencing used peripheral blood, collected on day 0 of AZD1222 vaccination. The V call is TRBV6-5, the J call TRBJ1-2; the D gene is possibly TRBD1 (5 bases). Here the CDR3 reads CASSRRGNYGYTF. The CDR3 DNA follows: TGTGCCAGCAGCAGAAGGGGTAACTATGGCTACACCTTC.